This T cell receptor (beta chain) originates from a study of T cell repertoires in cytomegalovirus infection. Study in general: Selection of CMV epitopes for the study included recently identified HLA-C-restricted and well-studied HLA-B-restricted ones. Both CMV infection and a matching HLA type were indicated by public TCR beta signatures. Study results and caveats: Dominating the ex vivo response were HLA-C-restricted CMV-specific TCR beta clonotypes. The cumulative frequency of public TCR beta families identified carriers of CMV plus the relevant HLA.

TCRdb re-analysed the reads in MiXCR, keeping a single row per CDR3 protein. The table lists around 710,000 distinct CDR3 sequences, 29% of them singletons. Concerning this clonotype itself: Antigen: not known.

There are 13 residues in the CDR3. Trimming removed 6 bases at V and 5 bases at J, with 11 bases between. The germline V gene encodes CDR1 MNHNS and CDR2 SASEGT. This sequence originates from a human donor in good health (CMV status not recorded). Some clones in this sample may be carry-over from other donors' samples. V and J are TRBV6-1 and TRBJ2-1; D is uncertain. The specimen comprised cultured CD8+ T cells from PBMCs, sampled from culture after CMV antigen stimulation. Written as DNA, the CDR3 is TGTGCCAGCAGCTCCGATTGGGACAATGAGCAGTTCTTC. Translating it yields CASSSDWDNEQFF.